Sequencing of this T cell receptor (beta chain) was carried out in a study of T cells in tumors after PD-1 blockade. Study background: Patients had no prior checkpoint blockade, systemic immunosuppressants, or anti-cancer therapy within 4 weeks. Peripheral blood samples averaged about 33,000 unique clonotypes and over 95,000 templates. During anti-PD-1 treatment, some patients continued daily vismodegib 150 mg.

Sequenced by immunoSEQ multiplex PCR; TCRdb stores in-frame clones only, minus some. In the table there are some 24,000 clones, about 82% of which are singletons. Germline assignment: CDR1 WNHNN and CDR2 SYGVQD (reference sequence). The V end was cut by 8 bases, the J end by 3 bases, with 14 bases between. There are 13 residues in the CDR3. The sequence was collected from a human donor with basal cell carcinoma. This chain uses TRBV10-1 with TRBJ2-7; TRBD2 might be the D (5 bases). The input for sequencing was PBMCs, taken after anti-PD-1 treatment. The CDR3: CASSRSGNYEQYF. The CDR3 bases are TGCGCCAGCTCTAGGTCGGGGAACTACGAGCAGTACTTC.